These 28 T cell receptor beta chains were sequenced from one sample in a study of CXCR3-negative and CXCR3-positive naive CD8 T cells. UMI-labeled 5' RACE yielded the TRB cDNA libraries. TCRdb re-called the 5' RACE reads and shows each CDR3 protein once, DNA omitted. The sample table sets out some 130,000 distinct CDR3 sequences. Material for sequencing was naive CXCR3- CD8+ T cells from blood. The subset was: CD45RO-CCR7+CD27+CD95- naive CD8+ T cells lacking CXCR3 (TNR3-). These receptors were collected from a human donor in good health. Some clones in this sample may be carry-over from other donors' samples.

The V gene is TRBV23-1, the J gene TRBJ2-7. TRBV23-1 is recorded as an ORF, its role being uncertain. This CDR3 has 16 residues. The CDR3 loop reads CASSQSGVAVPYEQYF.

The V and J genes are TRBV7-8 and TRBJ1-1; with no DNA, the TCRdb D assignment of TRBD1 cannot be verified. CDR1 SGHVS and CDR2 FQNEAQ come from the germline V gene. CDR3 length: 16 residues. This CDR3 reads CASSLSNRGMNTEAFF.

The chain's CDR3 is CATSDYTGLETQYF. This chain links TRBV24-1 with TRBJ2-5; without DNA, the TCRdb call of TRBD1 cannot be checked. Germline values: CDR1 KGHDR, CDR2 SFDVKD. CDR3 size: 14 residues.

The chain uses TRBV20-1 and TRBJ1-1. The CDR3 consists of 12 residues. Germline V gene sequence: CDR1 DFQATT, CDR2 SNEGSKA (reference sequence). CDR3 in amino acids: CSARGLNTEAFF.

CDR3 amino acids: CASSLEADPTDTQYF. The chain uses TRBV7-8 and TRBJ2-3. Germline values: CDR1 SGHVS, CDR2 FQNEAQ. This CDR3 is built from 15 residues.

The rearrangement links TRBV20-1 to TRBJ2-7; with no DNA, the TCRdb D assignment of TRBD1 cannot be verified. Germline V gives CDR1 DFQATT, CDR2 SNEGSKA (reference sequence). The length of the CDR3 is 13 residues. The CDR3 sequence is CSARDPFGGEQYF.

This chain uses TRBV18 with TRBJ2-1. The CDR3 has 13 residues. Germline assignment: CDR1 KGHSH and CDR2 LQKENI. CDR3 region: CASSPPVGSEQFF.

The chain links TRBV27 to TRBJ2-7; absent DNA, TCRdb's TRBD1 call cannot be checked. This CDR3 spans 14 amino acids. Germline V gene data show CDR1 as MNHEY and CDR2 as SMNVEV (reference sequence). The CDR3 here is CASSLRQTHYEQYF.

This chain's CDR3 is CSARWGRALNTGELFF. This chain joins TRBV20-1 and TRBJ2-2; lacking DNA, the TRBD1 call made by TCRdb goes unchecked. The CDR3 runs 16 residues. Germline CDR1 and CDR2: DFQATT and SNEGSKA (reference sequence).

The rearrangement joins TRBV6-2 or TRBV6-3 to TRBJ1-6. Germline V CDR1 and CDR2: MNHEY, SVGEGT. The CDR3 runs 16 residues. The CDR3 region is CASSYSAIWQDSPLHF.

The V and J genes are TRBV12-3 or TRBV12-4 and TRBJ2-1; TCRdb picks TRBD2, but there is no DNA to check that call. The CDR3 has 21 amino acids. CDR3 amino acids: CASSGPRGVREGRSSYNEQFF.

The chain employs TRBV29-1 and TRBJ1-2; TCRdb's D call, TRBD1, is unchecked because there is no DNA. This CDR3 has 12 residues. Per germline, CDR1 SQVTM and CDR2 ANQGSEA. Here the CDR3 reads CSGKTGNYGYTF. The full variable domain, rest sourced from reference TRBV29-1 and TRBJ1-2, is SAVISQKPSRDICQRGTSLTIQCQVDSQVTMMFWYRQQPGQSLTLIATANQGSEATYESGFVIDKFPISRPNLTFSTLTVSNMSPEDSSIYLCSGKTGNYGYTFGSGTRLTVV.

Here the CDR3 reads CSALAESYEQYF. The chain joins TRBV29-1 to TRBJ2-7; TCRdb selects TRBD2, and the lack of DNA leaves this call unchecked. Per the germline V gene, CDR1 is SQVTM and CDR2 is ANQGSEA. This CDR3 comprises 12 residues.

The chain links TRBV14 to TRBJ2-7. Germline V lookup: CDR1 SGHDN, CDR2 FVKESK. The CDR3 has 17 residues. CDR3 protein: CASSQDIGLADSYEQYF.

The chain links TRBV21-1 to TRBJ2-1; TCRdb indicates TRBD1, and absent DNA this call remains unverified. TRBV21-1 is a known pseudogene. The CDR3 loop spans 17 amino acids. The CDR3 sequence: CASSREGTASSYNEQFF.

V is TRBV29-1 and J is TRBJ1-1. The CDR3 sequence is 13 residues long. Germline V lookup: CDR1 SQVTM, CDR2 ANQGSEA. CDR3 sequence reads: CSVEKRGLNEAFF.

This chain connects TRBV6-5 to TRBJ2-1. This CDR3 region has 15 residues. CDR1 and CDR2 from the germline V gene are MNHEY and SVGAGI. The CDR3 reads CASSYRAWLSDEQFF.

The chain combines TRBV12-3 or TRBV12-4 with TRBJ1-2. This CDR3 is built from 14 residues. CDR3 sequence: CASSPQWDNYGYTF.

This sequence joins TRBV20-1 and TRBJ1-4; TCRdb's D call of TRBD1 is untestable without DNA. This CDR3 region has 16 residues. Per germline, CDR1 DFQATT and CDR2 SNEGSKA (reference sequence). This chain's CDR3 is CSARHSRTGDFEKLFF.

This sequence joins TRBV4-3 and TRBJ1-2; without DNA, the TCRdb call of TRBD1 cannot be checked. Germline V gene data show CDR1 as LGHNA and CDR2 as YSLEER. This CDR3 spans 14 amino acids. The CDR3 reads CASSQERGFYGYTF.

The chain couples TRBV7-8 to TRBJ2-7. Germline values: CDR1 SGHVS, CDR2 FQNEAQ. The CDR3 length is 14 residues. The CDR3 loop reads CASSLISVSYEQYF.

The chain couples TRBV27 to TRBJ1-1. The CDR3 spans 13 residues. From germline, CDR1 is MNHEY and CDR2 SMNVEV (reference sequence). The CDR3 loop reads CASSEAGWTEAFF.

V is TRBV7-9 and J is TRBJ2-7. Germline loops: CDR1 SEHNR, CDR2 FQNEAQ (reference sequence). The CDR3 is 13 amino acids. CDR3: CASSLTEIYEQYF.

CDR3 protein: CSVEDRVDTQYF. The rearrangement links TRBV29-1 to TRBJ2-3; TCRdb proposes TRBD1, but this gene call is untestable without DNA. The CDR3 is 12 amino acids. Germline values: CDR1 SQVTM, CDR2 ANQGSEA.

The V and J genes are TRBV10-3 and TRBJ2-1; the D call from TCRdb, TRBD2, cannot be confirmed without DNA. CDR1 and CDR2 from the germline V gene are ENHRY and SYGVKD. The CDR3 extends over 17 amino acids. CDR3 sequence: CAISSGLAGPSYNEQFF.

The chain employs TRBV6-4 and TRBJ2-1; no DNA is available, so the TRBD2 call from TCRdb remains unchecked. Germline V lookup: CDR1 MRHNA, CDR2 SNTAGT. The CDR3 is made up of 15 amino acids. CDR3 residues: CASSPLASGANEQFF.

The chain is built from TRBV20-1 and TRBJ2-2; checking the TCRdb D call of TRBD2 is not possible without DNA. CDR1 is DFQATT, CDR2 SNEGSKA, per germline (reference sequence). The CDR3 consists of 14 residues. CDR3 loop: CSARASGDTGELFF.

V and J are TRBV15 and TRBJ2-3; with no DNA, the TCRdb D assignment of TRBD2 cannot be verified. The length of the CDR3 is 15 residues. In germline, CDR1 is LNHNV, CDR2 YYDKDF (reference sequence). CDR3 region: CATSTSGSATDTQYF.